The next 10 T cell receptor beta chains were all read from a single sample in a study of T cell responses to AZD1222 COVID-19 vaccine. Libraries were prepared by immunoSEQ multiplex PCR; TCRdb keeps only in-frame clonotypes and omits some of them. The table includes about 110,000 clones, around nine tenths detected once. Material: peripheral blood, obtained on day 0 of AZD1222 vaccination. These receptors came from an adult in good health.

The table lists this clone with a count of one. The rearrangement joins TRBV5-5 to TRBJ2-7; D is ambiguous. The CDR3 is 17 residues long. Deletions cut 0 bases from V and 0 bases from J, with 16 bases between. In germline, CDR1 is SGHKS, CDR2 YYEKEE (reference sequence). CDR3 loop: CASSLAVGRTSSYEQYF. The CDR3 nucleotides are TGTGCCAGCAGCTTGGCCGTCGGGCGAACCTCCTCCTACGAGCAGTACTTC.

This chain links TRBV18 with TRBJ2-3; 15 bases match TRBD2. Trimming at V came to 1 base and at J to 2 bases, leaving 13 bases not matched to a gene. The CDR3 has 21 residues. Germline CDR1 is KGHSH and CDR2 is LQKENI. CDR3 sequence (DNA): TGTGCCAGCTCACCACAAGTAATGGGACTAGCGGGGGGCGCAAACACAGATACGCAGTATTTT. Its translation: CASSPQVMGLAGGANTDTQYF. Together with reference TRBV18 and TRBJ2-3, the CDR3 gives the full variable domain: NAGVMQNPRHLVRRRGQEARLRCSPMKGHSHVYWYRQLPEEGLKFMVYLQKENIIDESGMPKERFSAEFPKEGPSILRIQQVVRGDSAAYFCASSPQVMGLAGGANTDTQYFGPGTRLTVL.

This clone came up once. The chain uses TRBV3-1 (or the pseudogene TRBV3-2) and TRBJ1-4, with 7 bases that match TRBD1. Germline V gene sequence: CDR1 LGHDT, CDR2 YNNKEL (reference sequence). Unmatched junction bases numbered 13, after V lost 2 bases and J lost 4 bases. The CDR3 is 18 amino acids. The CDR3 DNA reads TGTGCCAGCAGCCAATTACTCTCACCGGGACAGTATAATGAAAAACTGTTTTTT. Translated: CASSQLLSPGQYNEKLFF.

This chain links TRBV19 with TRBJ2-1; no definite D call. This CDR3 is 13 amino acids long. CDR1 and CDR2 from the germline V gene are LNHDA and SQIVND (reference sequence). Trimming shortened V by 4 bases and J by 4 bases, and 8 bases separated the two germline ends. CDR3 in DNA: TGTGCCAGTAGTAATGGGTTATACAATGAGCAGTTCTTC. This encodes CASSNGLYNEQFF. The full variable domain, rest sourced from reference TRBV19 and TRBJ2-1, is DGGITQSPKYLFRKEGQNVTLSCEQNLNHDAMYWYRQDPGQGLRLIYYSQIVNDFQKGDIAEGYSVSREKKESFPLTVTSAQKNPTAFYLCASSNGLYNEQFFGPGTRLTVL.

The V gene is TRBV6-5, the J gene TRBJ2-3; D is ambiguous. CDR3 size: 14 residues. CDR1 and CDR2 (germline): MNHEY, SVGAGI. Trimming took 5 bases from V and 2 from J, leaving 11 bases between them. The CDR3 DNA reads TGTGCCAGCAGTCGCCGCGAACTCACAGATACGCAGTATTTT. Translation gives CASSRRELTDTQYF.

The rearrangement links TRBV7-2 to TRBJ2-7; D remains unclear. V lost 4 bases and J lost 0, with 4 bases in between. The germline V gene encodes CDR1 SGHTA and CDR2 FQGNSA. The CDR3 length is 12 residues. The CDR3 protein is CASSSSSYEQYF. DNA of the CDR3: TGTGCCAGCAGCTCCAGCTCCTACGAGCAGTACTTC.

The CDR3 bases are TGTGCCAGCTCACAATCCACAGGGGACACCTACGAGCAGTACTTC. This gives the protein CASSQSTGDTYEQYF. This chain uses TRBV18 with TRBJ2-7, with TRBD1 matching over 7 bases. This CDR3 region has 15 residues. Germline V gene sequence: CDR1 KGHSH, CDR2 LQKENI. With V trimmed by 4 bases and J by 2 bases, 8 bases remained unmatched.

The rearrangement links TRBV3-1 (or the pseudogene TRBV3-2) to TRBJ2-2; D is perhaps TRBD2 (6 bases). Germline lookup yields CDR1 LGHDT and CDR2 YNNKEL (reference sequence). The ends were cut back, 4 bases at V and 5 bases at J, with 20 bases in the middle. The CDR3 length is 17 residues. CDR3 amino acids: CASSRSSGLPGTGELFF. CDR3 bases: TGTGCCAGCAGCCGTTCGTCGGGACTGCCGGGGACCGGGGAGCTGTTTTTT.

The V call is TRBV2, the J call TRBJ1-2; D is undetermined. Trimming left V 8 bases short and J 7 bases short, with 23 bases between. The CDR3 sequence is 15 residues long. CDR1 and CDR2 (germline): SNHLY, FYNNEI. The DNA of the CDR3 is TGTGCCAGCCGGTGGGAGGGCCAGTCCGGAGTTGGCTACACCTTC. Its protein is CASRWEGQSGVGYTF.

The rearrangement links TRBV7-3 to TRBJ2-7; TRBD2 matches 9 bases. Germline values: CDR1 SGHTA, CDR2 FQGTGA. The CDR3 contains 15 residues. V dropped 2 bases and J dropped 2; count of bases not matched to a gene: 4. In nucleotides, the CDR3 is TGTGCCAGCAGCTTAGCGGCTAGCGGGACCTACGAGCAGTACTTC. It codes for CASSLAASGTYEQYF.